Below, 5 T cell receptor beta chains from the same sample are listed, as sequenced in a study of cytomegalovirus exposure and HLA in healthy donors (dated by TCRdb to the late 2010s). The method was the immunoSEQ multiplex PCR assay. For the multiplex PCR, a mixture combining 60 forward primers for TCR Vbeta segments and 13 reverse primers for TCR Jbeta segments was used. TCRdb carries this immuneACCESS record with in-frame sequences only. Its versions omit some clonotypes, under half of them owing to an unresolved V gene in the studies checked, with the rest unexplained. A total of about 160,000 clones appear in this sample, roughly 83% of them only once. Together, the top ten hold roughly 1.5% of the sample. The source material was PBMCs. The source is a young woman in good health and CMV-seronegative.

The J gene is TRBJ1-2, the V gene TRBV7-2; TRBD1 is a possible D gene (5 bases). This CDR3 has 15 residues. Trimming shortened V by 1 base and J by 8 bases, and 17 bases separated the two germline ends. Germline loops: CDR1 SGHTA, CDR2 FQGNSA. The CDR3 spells CASSLGGRARGGYTF. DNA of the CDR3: TGTGCCAGCAGCTTAGGAGGCAGGGCCCGGGGGGGCTACACCTTC.

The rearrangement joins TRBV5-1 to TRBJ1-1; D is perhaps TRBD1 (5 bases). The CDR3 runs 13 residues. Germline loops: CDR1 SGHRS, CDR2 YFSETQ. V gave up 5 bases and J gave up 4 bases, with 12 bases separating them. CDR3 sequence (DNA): TGCGCCAGCAGGAATACTGGGGCCACTGAAGCTTTCTTT. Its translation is CASRNTGATEAFF.

This chain's CDR3 is CASSLVAGSEAFF. In DNA, the CDR3 is TGCGCCAGCAGCTTGGTCGCCGGGTCTGAAGCTTTCTTT. The chain uses TRBV5-1 and TRBJ1-1; D is unclear. V was pared by 0 bases and J by 6 bases, with 9 bases between. Germline V lookup: CDR1 SGHRS, CDR2 YFSETQ. The CDR3 has 13 amino acids.

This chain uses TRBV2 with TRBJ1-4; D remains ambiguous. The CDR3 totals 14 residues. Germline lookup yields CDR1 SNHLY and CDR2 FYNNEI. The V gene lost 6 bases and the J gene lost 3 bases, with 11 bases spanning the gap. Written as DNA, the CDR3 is TGTGCCAGCAGCCAAGCGGGAGCTAATGAAAAACTGTTTTTT. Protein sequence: CASSQAGANEKLFF.

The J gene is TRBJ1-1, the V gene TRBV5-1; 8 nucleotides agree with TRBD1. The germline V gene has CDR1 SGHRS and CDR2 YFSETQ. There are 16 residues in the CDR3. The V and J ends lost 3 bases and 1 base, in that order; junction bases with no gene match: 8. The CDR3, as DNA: TGCGCCAGCAGCTACCTAGCTGGACAGGGGAACACTGAAGCTTTCTTT. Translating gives CASSYLAGQGNTEAFF.